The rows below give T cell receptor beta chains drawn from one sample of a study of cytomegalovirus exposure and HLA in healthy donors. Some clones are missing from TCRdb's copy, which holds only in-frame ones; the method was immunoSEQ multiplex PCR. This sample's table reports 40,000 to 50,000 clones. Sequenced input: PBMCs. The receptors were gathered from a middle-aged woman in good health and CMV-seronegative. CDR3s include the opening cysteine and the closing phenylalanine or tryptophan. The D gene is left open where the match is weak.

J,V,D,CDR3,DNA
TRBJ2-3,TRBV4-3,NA,CASSQERTDTSTDTQYF,TGCGCCAGCAGCCAAGAGCGGACAGACACTAGCACAGATACGCAGTATTTT
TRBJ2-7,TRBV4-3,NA,CASSQASDLTPPGHLDEQYF,TGCGCCAGCAGCCAAGCTTCCGATCTAACTCCCCCCGGCCACCTAGACGAGCAGTACTTC
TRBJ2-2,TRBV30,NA,CAWTYGPAGELFF,TGTGCCTGGACTTACGGTCCCGCCGGGGAGCTGTTTTTT
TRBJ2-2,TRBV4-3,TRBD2,CASSQDPPSGYTGELFF,TGCGCCAGCAGCCAAGATCCGCCTAGCGGATACACCGGGGAGCTGTTTTTT
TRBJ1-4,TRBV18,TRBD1,CASARGTDEKLFF,TGTGCCAGCGCGAGAGGGACAGATGAAAAACTGTTTTTT
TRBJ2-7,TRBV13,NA,CASSPGLGTYEQYF,TGTGCCAGCAGCCCCGGACTAGGGACATACGAGCAGTACTTC
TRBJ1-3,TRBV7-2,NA,CASSLSRAGSGNTIYF,TGTGCCAGCAGCTTATCCCGGGCGGGGTCTGGAAACACCATATATTTT
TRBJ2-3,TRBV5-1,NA,CASSLERWGDTQYF,TGCGCCAGCAGCTTGGAGCGGTGGGGAGATACGCAGTATTTT
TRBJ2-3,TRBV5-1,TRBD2,CASSLGAGGTPDTQYF,TGCGCCAGCAGCTTGGGGGCGGGAGGGACCCCAGATACGCAGTATTTT
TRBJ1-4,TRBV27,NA,CASSLSAHRATGEKLFF,TGTGCCAGCAGCCTAAGTGCGCACAGGGCCACCGGTGAAAAACTGTTTTTT
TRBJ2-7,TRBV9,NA,CASSVGGETYEQYF,TGTGCCAGCAGCGTAGGCGGAGAAACCTACGAGCAGTACTTC
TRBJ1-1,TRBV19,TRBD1,CASSTGQGAGAFF,TGTGCCAGTAGTACGGGACAGGGGGCCGGAGCTTTCTTT
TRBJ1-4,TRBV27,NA,CASSSFSGAGEKLFF,TGTGCCAGCAGTTCGTTTTCAGGGGCTGGGGAAAAACTGTTTTTT
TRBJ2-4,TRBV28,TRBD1,CASGDSDKNIQYF,TGTGCCAGCGGGGACAGTGACAAAAACATTCAGTACTTC
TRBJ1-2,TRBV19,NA,CASSPDLPGGYTF,TGTGCCAGTAGCCCGGACCTACCGGGGGGCTACACCTTC
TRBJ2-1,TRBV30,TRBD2,CACSGTNDNEQFF,TGTGCCTGTAGCGGGACCAACGACAATGAGCAGTTCTTC
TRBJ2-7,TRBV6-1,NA,CATMPGLSESYEQYF,TGTGCCACCATGCCGGGTCTTTCGGAATCCTACGAGCAGTACTTC
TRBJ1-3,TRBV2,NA,CASSYGQGNTIYF,TGTGCCAGCAGTTATGGACAGGGAAACACCATATATTTT
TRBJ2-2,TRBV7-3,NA,CASSPSWGDTGELFF,TGTGCCAGCAGTCCCTCCTGGGGGGATACCGGGGAGCTGTTTTTT
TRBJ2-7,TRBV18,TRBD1,CASSPPGTGGSYEQYF,TGTGCCAGCTCACCACCGGGTACAGGGGGTAGCTACGAGCAGTACTTC
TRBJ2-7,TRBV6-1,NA,CASSEGDSVTYEQYF,TGTGCCAGCAGTGAAGGGGATAGCGTGACCTACGAGCAGTACTTC
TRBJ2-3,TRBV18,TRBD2,CASSQGLGPDTQYF,TGTGCCAGCTCACAGGGACTAGGGCCGGATACGCAGTATTTT
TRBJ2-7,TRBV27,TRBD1,CASSFRYRGHEQYF,TGTGCCAGCAGTTTTCGGTACAGGGGGCATGAGCAGTACTTC
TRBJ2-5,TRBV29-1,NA,CSVEDPEGNRPAQETQYF,TGCAGCGTTGAAGACCCGGAGGGAAACAGACCAGCCCAAGAGACCCAGTACTTC
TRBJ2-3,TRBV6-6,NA,CASMSYQGINTDTQYF,TGTGCCAGCATGTCCTACCAGGGGATCAACACAGATACGCAGTATTTT
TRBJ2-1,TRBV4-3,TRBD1,CASSQDTGGSYNEQFF,TGCGCCAGCAGCCAAGATACAGGGGGGTCCTACAATGAGCAGTTCTTC
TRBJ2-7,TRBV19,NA,CASSNSGSSYEQYF,TGTGCCAGTAGTAATAGCGGATCCTCCTACGAGCAGTACTTC
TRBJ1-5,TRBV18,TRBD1,CASSPTGDQPQHF,TGTGCCAGCTCACCGACAGGGGACCAGCCCCAGCATTTT
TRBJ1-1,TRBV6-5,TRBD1,CASSRSDRDQAFF,TGTGCCAGCAGTAGGTCCGACAGGGATCAAGCTTTCTTT
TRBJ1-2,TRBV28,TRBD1,CASRSGQGFTNYGYTF,TGTGCCAGCAGATCGGGACAGGGCTTTACTAACTATGGCTACACCTTC
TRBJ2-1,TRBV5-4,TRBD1,CASSIRQGQYNEQFF,TGTGCCAGCAGCATCCGACAGGGGCAATACAATGAGCAGTTCTTC
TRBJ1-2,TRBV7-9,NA,CASSPGWPQRPHGYTF,TGTGCCAGCAGCCCCGGGTGGCCCCAACGTCCCCATGGCTACACCTTC